A single sample is the source of the 3 T cell receptor beta chains below, sequenced in a study of T cell responses to AZD1222 COVID-19 vaccine. Sequencing used immunoSEQ multiplex PCR; TCRdb keeps in-frame clones, though not all of them. The table includes some 96,000 clones, around 89% detected once. The sequencing used peripheral blood, collected on day 0 of AZD1222 vaccination. The origin of the receptors is an adult in good health.

V gene TRBV19 combines with J gene TRBJ1-2, with D perhaps TRBD1 (5 bases). Trimming removed 7 bases at V and 8 bases at J, with 23 bases between. In germline, CDR1 is LNHDA, CDR2 SQIVND (reference sequence). There are 15 residues in the CDR3. The CDR3 DNA follows: TGTGCCAGTACCCACGTCGTCCCTGGGGCGCGAGGCTACACCTTC. Translated, it gives CASTHVVPGARGYTF.

The chain recombines TRBV2 with TRBJ1-5; a weak D match, TRBD1 (5 bases). This CDR3 has 14 amino acids. Germline assignment: CDR1 SNHLY and CDR2 FYNNEI. V lost 8 bases and J lost 9, with 20 bases in between. CDR3 nucleotide sequence: TGTGCCAGCCGGGAGGAAGGGACCGGGGGGCCCCAGCATTTT. Encoded protein: CASREEGTGGPQHF.

The chain recombines TRBV7-9 with TRBJ2-2; 9 bases align to TRBD2. Germline V CDR1 and CDR2: SEHNR, FQNEAQ (reference sequence). CDR3 size: 18 residues. Trimming removed 2 bases from V and 3 bases from J; junction bases left unmatched: 10. CDR3 sequence: CASSLIRREGPYTGELFF. CDR3 coding DNA: TGTGCCAGCAGCTTAATTAGGCGGGAGGGCCCGTACACCGGGGAGCTGTTTTTT.